These 21 T cell receptor beta chains came from one sample sequenced in a study of blood T cells in healthy people across ages. Next came a second PCR, run for about 6 to 11 cycles, which used a sample-barcoded 5' primer along with a J-beta primer mix. TCRdb analysed the 5' RACE reads with MiXCR anew, one entry per CDR3 protein. This sample has approximately 800,000 distinct CDR3 sequences, with less than 80% found just once. The sequencing sample was made of blood. The receptors here all came from a young man in good health.

The chain recombines TRBV29-1 with TRBJ2-4, with 9 bases identical to TRBD1. With 1 base clipped from V and 13 bases from J, the junction kept 11 bases outside the gene matches. The CDR3 is made up of 14 amino acids. Germline CDR1 and CDR2: SQVTM and ANQGSEA. This CDR3 is CSVEARTGDYGQYF. The CDR3 nucleotides read TGCAGCGTTGAAGCCCGGACAGGGGACTACGGGCAGTACTTC.

The CDR3 sequence: CSADLRTSGGVGYEQYF. The CDR3 DNA follows: TGCAGTGCAGACCTGCGGACTAGCGGGGGGGTGGGATACGAGCAGTACTTC. The chain uses TRBV20-1 and TRBJ2-4, with TRBD2 matching 15 bases. The closer fit of TRBJ2-7 to the DNA end suggests the J call may be wrong. The CDR3 spans 17 residues. Per germline, CDR1 DFQATT and CDR2 SNEGSKA (reference sequence).

The genes are TRBV5-1 and TRBJ2-5; D is uncertain. Germline assignment: CDR1 SGHRS and CDR2 YFSETQ. CDR3 length: 15 residues. Trimming cost V 0 bases and J 4 bases, with 13 bases left between them. The CDR3 DNA is TGCGCCAGCAGCTTGGGGGCGAAAACCGGAGAGACCCAGTACTTC. Translated, it gives CASSLGAKTGETQYF. Full variable domain (rest looked up from reference TRBV5-1 and TRBJ2-5): KAGVTQTPRYLIKTRGQQVTLSCSPISGHRSVSWYQQTPGQGLQFLFEYFSETQRNKGNFPGRFSGRQFSNSRSEMNVSTLELGDSALYLCASSLGAKTGETQYFGPGTRLLVL.

The chain combines TRBV7-2 with TRBJ1-4, with D perhaps TRBD1 (5 bases). The CDR3 is 14 residues long. Per the germline V gene, CDR1 is SGHTA and CDR2 is FQGNSA. Deletions cut 3 bases from V and 4 bases from J, with 9 bases between. The CDR3 region has the DNA TGTGCCAGCAGCTTGGGGCGAAGTAATGAAAAACTGTTTTTT. Translation gives CASSLGRSNEKLFF. The whole variable domain, filled in from reference TRBV7-2 and TRBJ1-4, reads GAGVSQSPSNKVTEKGKDVELRCDPISGHTALYWYRQSLGQGLEFLIYFQGNSAPDKSGLPSDRFSAERTGGSVSTLTIQRTQQEDSAVYLCASSLGRSNEKLFFGSGTQLSVL.

There are a few counts of this clonotype. The J gene is TRBJ1-2, the V gene TRBV27, with TRBD1 matching 12 bases. The germline gives CDR1 MNHEY, CDR2 SMNVEV (reference sequence). This CDR3 is 14 amino acids long. The V and J ends lost 5 bases and 7 bases, in that order; junction bases with no gene match: 5. CDR3 residues: CASSRDRGLGGYTF. In DNA form, the CDR3 reads TGTGCCAGCAGTCGGGACAGGGGGCTCGGTGGCTACACCTTC.

The V and J genes are TRBV5-1 and TRBJ1-2, with D maybe TRBD1 (5 bases). V was shortened by 3 bases and J by 6 bases, with 12 bases between the two germline ends. This CDR3 spans 13 amino acids. Germline CDR1 is SGHRS and CDR2 is YFSETQ. CDR3 region: CASSWGNADGYTF. CDR3 nucleotide sequence: TGCGCCAGCAGCTGGGGGAACGCGGATGGCTACACCTTC.

The CDR3 loop is CASSERYGGRDEQFF. The CDR3 DNA is TGTGCCAGCAGTGAAAGGTACGGGGGGAGGGATGAGCAGTTCTTC. The V call is TRBV25-1, the J call TRBJ2-1; 7 bases map to TRBD2. J gave up 8 bases and V 2 bases, and 9 bases lay outside the gene matches. The CDR3 totals 15 residues. The germline V gene encodes CDR1 MGHDK and CDR2 SYGVNS.

This chain uses TRBV2 with TRBJ2-7, with D perhaps matching TRBD2 (5 bases). This CDR3 comprises 12 residues. Germline V gives CDR1 SNHLY, CDR2 FYNNEI. Trimming shortened V by 4 bases and J by 7 bases, and 11 bases separated the two germline ends. As DNA, the CDR3 is TGTGCCAGCAGTGGAGAGGGAAATGAGCAGTACTTC. Its translation: CASSGEGNEQYF.

V and J are TRBV20-1 and TRBJ1-6, with D perhaps TRBD1 (6 bases). The length of the CDR3 is 15 residues. The V end was cut by 0 bases, the J end by 6 bases, with 12 bases between. Germline V gene sequence: CDR1 DFQATT, CDR2 SNEGSKA (reference sequence). CDR3 coding DNA: TGCAGTGCTAGAGATCGGGGGCCCCTTAATTCACCCCTCCACTTT. Translated, it gives CSARDRGPLNSPLHF.

The chain recombines TRBV29-1 with TRBJ2-4; 8 bases match TRBD1. The J call is doubtful: the DNA matches TRBJ2-7 better. Germline V gene sequence: CDR1 SQVTM, CDR2 ANQGSEA. The CDR3 extends over 12 amino acids. The DNA for the CDR3 is TGCAGCGTACAGGGGGGATTTTACGAGCAGTACTTC. Translated, it gives CSVQGGFYEQYF.

The table lists this clonotype with a few counts. The chain is built from TRBV24-1 and TRBJ1-2; TRBD1 matches at 10 bases. J gave up 7 bases and V 1 base, and 5 bases lay outside the gene matches. This CDR3 has 15 residues. Germline V gives CDR1 KGHDR, CDR2 SFDVKD. CDR3 DNA: TGTGCCACCAGTGATTTTGGACAGGGGGTGAGTGGCTACACCTTC. Translated: CATSDFGQGVSGYTF.

V gene TRBV7-9 combines with J gene TRBJ1-4; D unresolved. CDR1 and CDR2 (germline): SEHNR, FQNEAQ (reference sequence). Trimming took off 4 bases at V and 8 bases at J, with 14 bases between the two ends. This CDR3 contains 14 residues. This CDR3 reads CASSSGRAIEKLFF. In DNA form, the CDR3 reads TGTGCCAGCAGCTCCGGACGGGCAATCGAAAAACTGTTTTTT.

This clonotype appeared a few times. The chain recombines TRBV10-3 with TRBJ2-7; D perhaps matches TRBD1 (5 bases). With 2 bases removed from V and 5 bases from J, the gap between germline ends came to 13 bases. Germline assignment: CDR1 ENHRY and CDR2 SYGVKD. This CDR3 has 14 amino acids. The CDR3 loop reads CAISEPGLFDEQYF. Here the CDR3 DNA reads TGTGCCATCAGTGAGCCAGGGTTATTCGACGAGCAGTACTTC.

The chain carries TRBV3-1 and TRBJ2-2; no clear D gene. The V and J ends lost 4 bases and 0 bases respectively, with 9 bases between them. Germline V gives CDR1 LGHDT, CDR2 YNNKEL (reference sequence). The CDR3 runs 15 residues. The CDR3 coding sequence is TGTGCCAGCAGCCCCTACGATACGAACACCGGGGAGCTGTTTTTT. This gives the protein CASSPYDTNTGELFF.

This clonotype turned up a few times. This chain connects TRBV6-2 or TRBV6-3 to TRBJ2-1, with no clear D. The DNA matches TRBJ2-7 better at its end, which makes the J call doubtful. Germline V gene sequence: CDR1 MNHEY, CDR2 SVGEGT. The CDR3 length is 11 residues. CDR3 amino acids: CASSYYNEQYF. Written as DNA, the CDR3 is TGTGCCAGCAGTTATTACAATGAGCAGTACTTC.

The chain carries TRBV20-1 and TRBJ2-3, with TRBD2 matching over 9 bases. The CDR3 extends over 16 amino acids. J gave up 2 bases and V 2 bases, and 8 bases lay outside the gene matches. Looked up from germline, CDR1 is DFQATT and CDR2 is SNEGSKA (reference sequence). CDR3 nucleotides: TGCAGTGCTAGACCCAAGAAGCGGGGGGCCACAGATACGCAGTATTTT. Translated, it gives CSARPKKRGATDTQYF.

This chain uses TRBV29-1 with TRBJ2-1; the D gene could be TRBD1 or TRBD2 (6 bases each). The CDR3 totals 13 residues. Trimming took off 4 bases at V and 6 bases at J, with 13 bases between the two ends. Germline CDR1 SQVTM, CDR2 ANQGSEA. Written as DNA, the CDR3 is TGCAGCGTTGTTGGGGGGCAGGTCAATGAGCAGTTCTTC. Its translation: CSVVGGQVNEQFF.

V gene TRBV6-6 combines with J gene TRBJ1-6; 7 bases are a match to TRBD1. J was trimmed by 6 bases and V by 6 bases; bases with no gene match: 11. This CDR3 region has 16 residues. Germline CDR1 and CDR2: MNHNY and SVGAGI (reference sequence). The CDR3 loop is CASSRKNRGGNSPLHF. The CDR3 DNA is TGTGCCAGCAGCCGTAAAAACAGGGGCGGTAATTCACCCCTCCACTTT.

This chain links TRBV6-5 with TRBJ2-5; D may be TRBD2 (7 bases). Trimming pared 0 bases from V and 5 bases from J, leaving 16 bases between. The CDR3 is 16 amino acids. Germline-derived CDR1 and CDR2 are MNHEY and SVGAGI. The DNA of the CDR3 is TGTGCCAGCAGTTACTCCGTACCAGGGGAGGGGGAGACCCAGTACTTC. This encodes CASSYSVPGEGETQYF.

The V call is TRBV3-1, the J call TRBJ1-1; D is perhaps TRBD1 (5 bases). Germline CDR1 is LGHDT and CDR2 is YNNKEL (reference sequence). The ends were cut back, 4 bases at V and 5 bases at J, with 14 bases in the middle. This CDR3 is built from 14 residues. CDR3 nucleotides: TGTGCCAGCAGCCCTAATCGCGGGACGACTGAAGCTTTCTTT. This codes for CASSPNRGTTEAFF.

The J gene is TRBJ2-1, the V gene TRBV6-1; TRBD2 matches at 8 bases. Per germline, CDR1 MNHNS and CDR2 SASEGT. The ends lost 0 bases at V and 7 bases at J; junction bases unmatched: 8. This CDR3 is built from 16 residues. For the CDR3, the DNA is TGTGCCAGCAGTGAAGCGACCGGGGGGGCTAGGAATGAGCAGTTCTTC. It encodes CASSEATGGARNEQFF.